Following are 2 T cell receptor beta chains from one sample sequenced in a study of blood T cell repertoires in COVID-19. The method was immunoSEQ multiplex PCR; TCRdb's version includes in-frame clones alone and lacks a portion of them. The sample holds more than 150,000 clones, under 90% seen once. The material sequenced was PBMCs or T cells enriched from blood (not recorded which). The receptors were sampled from a woman aged 45-59 years who had recovered from COVID-19.

Ten or more counts support this clone. CDR3 bases: TGTGCCATCAGTGAAGGACAGGAGATGAACACTGAAGCTTTCTTT. As protein: CAISEGQEMNTEAFF. The J gene is TRBJ1-1, the V gene TRBV10-3, with TRBD1 matching 7 bases. Unmatched junction bases numbered 4, after V lost 3 bases and J lost 0 bases. The CDR3 covers 15 residues. Per germline, CDR1 ENHRY and CDR2 SYGVKD.

This clone has a single count. The chain employs TRBV7-3 and TRBJ2-1; 9 positions agree with TRBD2. The J segment lost 6 bases and the V segment lost 5 bases, leaving 5 bases of the junction unmatched. Germline-derived CDR1 and CDR2 are SGHTA and FQGTGA. The CDR3 is 14 residues long. CDR3 DNA sequence: TGTGCCAGCAGCCCCGGACTAGCGATCAATGAGCAGTTCTTC. As protein: CASSPGLAINEQFF. The whole variable domain, filled in from reference TRBV7-3 and TRBJ2-1, reads GAGVSQTPSNKVTEKGKYVELRCDPISGHTALYWYRQSLGQGPEFLIYFQGTGAADDSGLPNDRFFAVRPEGSVSTLKIQRTERGDSAVYLCASSPGLAINEQFFGPGTRLTVL.